This TCR beta chain is from a study of T cells in Graves' hyperthyroidism and ophthalmopathy. Study-wide findings and caveats: Most clonotypes expanded in thyroid above 0.001 were likewise present in blood.

RNA transcripts provided the source from which TCR beta CDR3 regions were amplified. Using the HTBI primer set, a first-round RT-PCR was run on the TCR CDR3. TCRdb reprocessed the multiplex PCR reads via MiXCR and lists one record per CDR3 protein. Here the sample spans about 360,000 distinct CDR3 sequences, about a sixth being singletons. The CDR3 has 16 residues. The germline gives CDR1 LGHDT, CDR2 YNNKEL (reference sequence). V was clipped by 1 base and J by 2 bases; unmatched bases: 7. This clonotype was counted at least ten times. Its specificity is not known. Sequenced material: blood. This chain joins TRBV3-1 and TRBJ2-7, with 8 bases aligning to TRBD2. This receptor was obtained from a woman between 18 and 30 years old with Graves' hyperthyroidism that later progressed to Graves' ophthalmopathy. In DNA form, the CDR3 reads TGTGCCAGCAGCCAAGGATCTTCCGGGAGGGCCTACGAGCAGTACTTC. Encoded protein: CASSQGSSGRAYEQYF.